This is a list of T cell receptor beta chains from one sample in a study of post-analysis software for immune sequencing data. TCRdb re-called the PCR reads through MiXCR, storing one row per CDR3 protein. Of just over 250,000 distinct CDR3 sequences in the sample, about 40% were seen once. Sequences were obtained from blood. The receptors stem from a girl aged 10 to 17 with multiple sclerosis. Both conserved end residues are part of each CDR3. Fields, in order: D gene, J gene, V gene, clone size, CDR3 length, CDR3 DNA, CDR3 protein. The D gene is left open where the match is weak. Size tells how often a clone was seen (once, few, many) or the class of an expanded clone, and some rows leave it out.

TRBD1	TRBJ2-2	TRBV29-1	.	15	TGCAGCGTTGAACGACAGGGGGCGAACACCGGGGAGCTGTTTTTT	CSVERQGANTGELFF
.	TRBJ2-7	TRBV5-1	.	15	TGCGCCAGCAGCTTGTTCCCAGGGGATTCCTACGAGCAGTACTTC	CASSLFPGDSYEQYF
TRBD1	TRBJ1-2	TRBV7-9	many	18	TGTGCCAGCAGCTCTTCGACAGGGGGCTTCAGTACTAACTATGGCTACACCTTC	CASSSSTGGFSTNYGYTF
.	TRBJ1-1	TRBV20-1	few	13	TGCAGTGCTAGAGGGGGGGACAACACTGAAGCTTTCTTT	CSARGGDNTEAFF
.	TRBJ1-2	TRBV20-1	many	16	TGCAGTGCGCTTCAGACACATAGCCTCAGGAACTATGGCTACACCTTC	CSALQTHSLRNYGYTF
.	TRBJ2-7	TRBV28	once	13	TGTGCCAGCAGTTTAGTGGCGGGAATCGAGCAGTACTTC	CASSLVAGIEQYF
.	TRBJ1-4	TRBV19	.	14	TGTGCCAGTAGTATAGGGGCCTCTGAGGAAAAACTGTTTTTT	CASSIGASEEKLFF
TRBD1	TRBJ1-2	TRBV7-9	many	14	TGTGCCAGCAGGGCGGACAGGGGACTCCATGGCTACACCTTC	CASRADRGLHGYTF
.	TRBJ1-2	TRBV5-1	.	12	TGCGCCAGCAGCCGGGACCGGGATGGCTACACCTTC	CASSRDRDGYTF
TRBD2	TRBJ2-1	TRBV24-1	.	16	TGTGCCACCAGTGATTTGGGCGCGGGAGCTTACAATGAGCAGTTCTTC	CATSDLGAGAYNEQFF
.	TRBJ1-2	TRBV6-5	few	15	TGTGCCAGCACCCCGGCCACAGGGATTAACTATGGCTACACCTTC	CASTPATGINYGYTF
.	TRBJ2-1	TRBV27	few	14	TGTGCCAGCAGTCCTTCCGGGCTGGGCTACGAGCAGTTCTTC	CASSPSGLGYEQFF
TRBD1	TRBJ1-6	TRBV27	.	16	TGTGCCAGCAGCCCGGTCGGACAGGGCTACAATTCACCCCTCCACTTT	CASSPVGQGYNSPLHF
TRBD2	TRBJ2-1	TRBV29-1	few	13	TGCAGCGTGGGGACTAGCGGGAGTGGTGAGCAGTTCTTC	CSVGTSGSGEQFF
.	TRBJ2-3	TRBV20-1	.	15	TGCAGTAATAGTGACTCGATGTCTAGCACAGATACGCAGTATTTT	CSNSDSMSSTDTQYF
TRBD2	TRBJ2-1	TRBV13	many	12	TGTGCCAGCAGCCATAGCGGGAATGAGCAGTTCTTC	CASSHSGNEQFF
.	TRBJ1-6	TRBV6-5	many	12	TGTGCCAGCAGTCGATCTGATTCACCCCTCCACTTT	CASSRSDSPLHF
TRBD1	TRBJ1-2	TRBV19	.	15	TGTGCCAGTACCGAATTCGGGACAGGTTCCTATGGCTACACCTTC	CASTEFGTGSYGYTF
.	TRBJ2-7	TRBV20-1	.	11	TGCAGTGCTTGGGTCGTTTACGAGCAGTACTTC	CSAWVVYEQYF
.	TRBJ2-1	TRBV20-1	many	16	TGCAGTGCCAACCGAGGAGTCACAGCCCCAAATGATGAGCAGTTCTTC	CSANRGVTAPNDEQFF
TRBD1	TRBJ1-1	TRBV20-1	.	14	TGCAGTGCAATCCAGGGGGCCCGGGTGACTGAAGCTTTCTTT	CSAIQGARVTEAFF
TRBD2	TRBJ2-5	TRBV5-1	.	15	TGCGCCAGCAGCTTGGATGGGACTAGCCACGAGACCCAGTACTTC	CASSLDGTSHETQYF
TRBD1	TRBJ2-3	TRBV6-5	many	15	TGTGCCAGCAGTCGGGACAGCCAGAGCACAGATACGCAGTATTTT	CASSRDSQSTDTQYF
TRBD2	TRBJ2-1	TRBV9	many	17	TGTGCCAGCAGCAACAGCTTAGCGGGAACTAACTACAATGAGCAGTTCTTC	CASSNSLAGTNYNEQFF
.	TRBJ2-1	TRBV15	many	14	TGTGCCACCAGCAGAAACCGGAGGGGGAGGGAGCAGTTCTTC	CATSRNRRGREQFF
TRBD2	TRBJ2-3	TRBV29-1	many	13	TGCAGCGTTGAAACGGGGAGGGCAGATACGCAGTATTTT	CSVETGRADTQYF
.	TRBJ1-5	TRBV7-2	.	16	TGTGCCAGCAGCTCCCTACAGGGAATAGGCAATCAGCCCCAGCATTTT	CASSSLQGIGNQPQHF
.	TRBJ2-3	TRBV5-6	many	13	TGTGCCAGCAGCAGGTCAGCCACAGATACGCAGTATTTT	CASSRSATDTQYF
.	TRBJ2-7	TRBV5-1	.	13	TGCGCCAGCAGCCCGGCACCCTTCAGCGAGCAGTACTTC	CASSPAPFSEQYF
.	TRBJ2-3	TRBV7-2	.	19	TGTGCCAGCAGCTTAGCTGCCTTGGGGGCGGTTCTATACACAGATACGCAGTATTTT	CASSLAALGAVLYTDTQYF
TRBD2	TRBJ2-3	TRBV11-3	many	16	TGTGCCAGCAGCTGGACTAGCGGGAGGGCCACAGATACGCAGTATTTT	CASSWTSGRATDTQYF
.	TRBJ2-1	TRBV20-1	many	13	TGCAGTGCTGGCCAGGGACCCCGGGGGGAGCAGTTCTTC	CSAGQGPRGEQFF
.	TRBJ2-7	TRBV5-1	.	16	TGCGCCAGCAGCTTCTTGCTTCGACGGACACCCTACGAGCAGTACTTC	CASSFLLRRTPYEQYF
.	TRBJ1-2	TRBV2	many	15	TGTGCCAGCGGTGGCAGGCTCTCCTCCCTCTATGGCTACACCTTC	CASGGRLSSLYGYTF
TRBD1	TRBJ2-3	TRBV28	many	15	TGTGCCAGCAGCCGAGACAGGGCAGGGACAGATACGCAGTATTTT	CASSRDRAGTDTQYF
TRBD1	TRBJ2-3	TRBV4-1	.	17	TGCGCCAGCAGCGGTCCCGGGACAGGGGCAATCACAGATACGCAGTATTTT	CASSGPGTGAITDTQYF
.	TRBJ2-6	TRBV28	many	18	TGTGCCAGCAGTTTACAGGGGGGGCGGCCCTCTGGGGCCAACGTCCTGACTTTC	CASSLQGGRPSGANVLTF
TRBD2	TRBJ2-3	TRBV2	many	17	TGTGCCAGCAGTGGGATGAGCGGGGAGCACCACACAGATACGCAGTATTTT	CASSGMSGEHHTDTQYF
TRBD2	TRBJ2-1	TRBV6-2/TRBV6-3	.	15	TGTGCCAGCAGCCCAACGGGACTAACTAACAATGAGCAGTTCTTC	CASSPTGLTNNEQFF
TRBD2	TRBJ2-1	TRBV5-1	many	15	TGCGCCAGCAGTGAAGGGACTAGCGGCCACAATGAGCAGTTCTTC	CASSEGTSGHNEQFF
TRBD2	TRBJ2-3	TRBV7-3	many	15	TGTGCCAGCAGCCAAGGGCTAGCGGGAGCGGATACGCAGTATTTT	CASSQGLAGADTQYF
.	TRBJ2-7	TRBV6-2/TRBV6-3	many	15	TGTGCCAGCAGTTACGCAGAAGGGACGGGGTACGAGCAGTACTTC	CASSYAEGTGYEQYF
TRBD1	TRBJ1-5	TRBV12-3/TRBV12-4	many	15	TGTGCCAGCAGTTTAGGAGGGGGCGCGGTTCAGCCCCAGCATTTT	CASSLGGGAVQPQHF
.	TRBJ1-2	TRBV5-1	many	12	TGCGCCAGCAGAAGGGATAACTATGGCTACACCTTC	CASRRDNYGYTF
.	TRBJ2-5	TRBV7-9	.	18	TGTGCCAGCAGCCCCCCCGCAATGGGCGGAGCTACTCAAGAGACCCAGTACTTC	CASSPPAMGGATQETQYF
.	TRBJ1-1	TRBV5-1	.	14	TGCGCCAGCAGCGGGGGGACACCCGGCCCTGAAGCTTTCTTT	CASSGGTPGPEAFF
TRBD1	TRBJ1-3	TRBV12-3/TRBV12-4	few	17	TGTGCCAGCAGTGTGAACAGGGGGCGCGGTTCTGGAAACACCATATATTTT	CASSVNRGRGSGNTIYF
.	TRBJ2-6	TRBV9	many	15	TGTGCCAGCAGCGGCCGGTATTCAGGGGCCAACGTCCTGACTTTC	CASSGRYSGANVLTF
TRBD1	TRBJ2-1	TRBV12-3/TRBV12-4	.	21	TGTGCCAGCAGTGTACCTCAAGGGACAGGGAAAATGCGAGTCAGAGCCAATGAGCAGTTCTTC	CASSVPQGTGKMRVRANEQFF
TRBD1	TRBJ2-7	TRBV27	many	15	TGTGCCAGCAGTCCCTTACAGGGGGCTAAAGGCGAGCAGTACTTC	CASSPLQGAKGEQYF
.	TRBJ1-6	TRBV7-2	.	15	TGTGCCAGCAGCTTAGCGGGACCGCCTAATTCACCCCTCCACTTT	CASSLAGPPNSPLHF
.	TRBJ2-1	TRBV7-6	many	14	TGTGCCAGCAGCTTAGAGGGACATACTTCGCAGCAGTTCTTC	CASSLEGHTSQQFF
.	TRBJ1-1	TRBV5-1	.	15	TGCGCCAGCAGCATTGAGGCGACCGGGGACACTGAAGCTTTCTTT	CASSIEATGDTEAFF
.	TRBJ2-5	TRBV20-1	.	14	TGCAGTGCTAGAGGGGGACTGCCTGAAGAGACCCAGTACTTC	CSARGGLPEETQYF
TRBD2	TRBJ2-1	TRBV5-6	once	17	TGTGCCAGCAGCTTGAGCGGGAGGCCCAGCTCCTACAATGAGCAGTTCTTC	CASSLSGRPSSYNEQFF
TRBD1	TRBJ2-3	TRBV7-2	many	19	TGTGCCAGCAGCGTAAGGCCGGGACAGGGTCTTGCGAGCACAGATACGCAGTATTTT	CASSVRPGQGLASTDTQYF
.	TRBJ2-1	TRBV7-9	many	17	TGTGCCAGCAGCTTAGTGGACGTAGCGGTGTATTACAATGAGCAGTTCTTC	CASSLVDVAVYYNEQFF